Presented here are 6 T cell receptor beta chains from one specimen sequenced in a study of T cell responses to AZD1222 COVID-19 vaccine. TCRdb keeps only in-frame clones here, not all; method: immunoSEQ multiplex PCR. The sample has 100,000 to 150,000 clones, around nine tenths seen once. Specimen: peripheral blood, collected on day 0 of AZD1222 vaccination. All receptors come from an adult in good health.

The chain carries TRBV5-6 and TRBJ1-1; maybe TRBD1 (5 bases). The CDR3 has 14 amino acids. Trimming shortened V by 2 bases and J by 11 bases, and 19 bases separated the two germline ends. The germline gives CDR1 SGHDT, CDR2 YYEEEE. The DNA of the CDR3 is TGTGCCAGCAGCTTATCTGAGGGGTTGGGAGGCGCTTTCTTT. Encoded protein: CASSLSEGLGGAFF.

The rearrangement joins TRBV5-1 to TRBJ1-6; D is unclear. V shed 4 bases and J shed 5 bases, with 16 bases lying between them. Germline CDR1 and CDR2: SGHRS and YFSETQ. The CDR3 length is 16 residues. The CDR3 loop is CASSQAGRTNNSPLHF. CDR3 sequence (DNA): TGCGCCAGCAGCCAAGCAGGACGGACTAATAATTCACCCCTCCACTTT.

The chain uses TRBV18 and TRBJ1-5, with a possible D match to TRBD1 (6 bases). CDR3 length: 15 residues. The V gene lost 4 bases and the J gene lost 4 bases, with 14 bases spanning the gap. Per the germline V gene, CDR1 is KGHSH and CDR2 is LQKENI. For the CDR3, the DNA is TGTGCCAGCTCACATTCGGACAGTTTGAATCAGCCCCAGCATTTT. It yields the protein CASSHSDSLNQPQHF.

The chain couples TRBV19 to TRBJ1-1; 8 bases are a match to TRBD1. Germline loops: CDR1 LNHDA, CDR2 SQIVND (reference sequence). There are 14 residues in the CDR3. V dropped 0 bases and J dropped 13; count of bases not matched to a gene: 10. This chain's CDR3 is CASSIDLSGGQGFF. For the CDR3, the DNA is TGTGCCAGTAGTATAGATCTATCAGGAGGACAGGGTTTCTTT.

This chain uses TRBV6-5 with TRBJ2-3; D gene unclear. Trimming took off 6 bases at V and 5 bases at J, with 9 bases between the two ends. From germline, CDR1 is MNHEY and CDR2 SVGAGI. The CDR3 has 12 amino acids. CDR3 sequence: CASRTPGDTQYF. DNA for the CDR3: TGTGCCAGCAGAACCCCAGGAGATACGCAGTATTTT.

This chain joins TRBV15 and TRBJ1-1; 9 positions agree with TRBD1. This CDR3 spans 16 amino acids. CDR1 is LNHNV, CDR2 YYDKDF, per germline (reference sequence). The junction had 9 bases not matched to a gene; V was cut back by 3 bases and J by 4 bases. Here the CDR3 DNA reads TGTGCCACCAGCAGGCCGGGACAGGGATTTCTCACTGAAGCTTTCTTT. The encoded protein is CATSRPGQGFLTEAFF.